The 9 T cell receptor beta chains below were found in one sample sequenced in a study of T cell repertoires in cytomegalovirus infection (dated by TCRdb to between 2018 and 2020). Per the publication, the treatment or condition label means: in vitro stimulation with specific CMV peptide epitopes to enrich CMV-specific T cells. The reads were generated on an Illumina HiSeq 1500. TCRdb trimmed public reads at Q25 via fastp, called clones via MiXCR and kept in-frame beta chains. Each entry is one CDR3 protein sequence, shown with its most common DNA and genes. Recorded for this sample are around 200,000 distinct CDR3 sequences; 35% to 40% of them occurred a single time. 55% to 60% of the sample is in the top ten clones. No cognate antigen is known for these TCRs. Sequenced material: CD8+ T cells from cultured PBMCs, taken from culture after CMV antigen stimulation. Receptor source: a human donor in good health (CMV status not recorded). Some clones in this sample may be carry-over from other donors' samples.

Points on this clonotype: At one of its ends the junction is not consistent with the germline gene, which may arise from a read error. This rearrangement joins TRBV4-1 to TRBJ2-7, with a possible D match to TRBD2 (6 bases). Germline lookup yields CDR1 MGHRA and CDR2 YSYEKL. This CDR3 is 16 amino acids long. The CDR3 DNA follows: TGTGCCAGCAGCCAAGATCGAATAGCGGATTCCTACGAGCAGTACTTC. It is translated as CASSQDRIADSYEQYF.

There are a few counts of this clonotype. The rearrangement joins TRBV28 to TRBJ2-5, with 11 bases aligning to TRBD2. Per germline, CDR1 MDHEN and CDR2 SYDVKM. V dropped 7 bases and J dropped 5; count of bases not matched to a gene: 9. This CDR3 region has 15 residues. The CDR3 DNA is TGTGCCAGCAAAAGGGGACTAGCGGATCCGGAGACCCAGTACTTC. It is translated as CASKRGLADPETQYF.

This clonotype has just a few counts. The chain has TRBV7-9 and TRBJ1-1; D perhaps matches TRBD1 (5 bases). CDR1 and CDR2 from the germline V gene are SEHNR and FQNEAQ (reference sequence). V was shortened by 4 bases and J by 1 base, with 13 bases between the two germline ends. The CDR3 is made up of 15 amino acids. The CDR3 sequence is CASSSGLHPNTEAFF. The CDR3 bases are TGTGCCAGCAGCTCAGGGCTTCACCCGAACACTGAAGCTTTCTTT.

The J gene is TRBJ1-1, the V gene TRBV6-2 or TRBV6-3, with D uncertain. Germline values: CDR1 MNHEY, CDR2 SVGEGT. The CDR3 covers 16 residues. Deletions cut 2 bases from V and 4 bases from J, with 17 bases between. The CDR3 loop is CASSYNRRQPGTEAFF. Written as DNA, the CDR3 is TGTGCCAGCAGTTACAATCGGCGACAACCTGGCACTGAAGCTTTCTTT.

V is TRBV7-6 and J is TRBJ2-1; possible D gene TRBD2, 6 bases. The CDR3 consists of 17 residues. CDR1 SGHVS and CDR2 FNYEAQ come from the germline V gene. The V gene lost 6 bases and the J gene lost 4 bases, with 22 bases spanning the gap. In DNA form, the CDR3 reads TGTGCCAGCAGATTTAAAGCGGGTGGAGGTTCATACAATGAGCAGTTCTTC. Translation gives CASRFKAGGGSYNEQFF.

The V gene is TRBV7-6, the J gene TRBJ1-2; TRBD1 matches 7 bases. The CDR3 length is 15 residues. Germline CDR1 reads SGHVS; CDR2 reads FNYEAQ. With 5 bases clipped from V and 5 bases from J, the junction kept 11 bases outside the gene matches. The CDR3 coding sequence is TGTGCCAGCAGCCCAACAGGGGCCTCGAGATATGGCTACACCTTC. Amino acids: CASSPTGASRYGYTF.

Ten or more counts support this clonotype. CDR3 DNA sequence: TGTGCCAGCAGCCTTACAGGGGGCACAGATACGCAGTATTTT. As protein: CASSLTGGTDTQYF. V is TRBV7-3 and J is TRBJ2-3, with 7 bases fitting TRBD1. V lost 5 bases to trimming and J lost 1 base; unmatched junction nucleotides: 3. Germline CDR1 SGHTA, CDR2 FQGTGA. This CDR3 spans 14 amino acids.

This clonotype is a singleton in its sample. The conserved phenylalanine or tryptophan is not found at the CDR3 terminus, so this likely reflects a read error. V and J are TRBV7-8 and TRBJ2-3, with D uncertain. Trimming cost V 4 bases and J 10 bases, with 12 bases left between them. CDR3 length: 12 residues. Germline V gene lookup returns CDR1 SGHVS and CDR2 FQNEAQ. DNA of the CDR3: TGTGCCAGCAGCTCCACCAAGTTTCCGCAGTATTAT. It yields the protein CASSSTKFPQYY.

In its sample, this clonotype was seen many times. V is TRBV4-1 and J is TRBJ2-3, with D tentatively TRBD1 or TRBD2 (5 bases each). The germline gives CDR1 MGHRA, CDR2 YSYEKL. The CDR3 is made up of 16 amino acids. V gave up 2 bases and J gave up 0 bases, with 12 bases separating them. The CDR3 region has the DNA TGCGCCAGCAGCCAAACCGGGGCTTCGAGCACAGATACGCAGTATTTT. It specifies CASSQTGASSTDTQYF.